The T cell receptor beta chain described here comes from a study of blood T cell repertoires in COVID-19. Whole-study context: COVID-19 samples from acute and convalescent phases originated in the United States, Italy and Spain. T cells, B-cell-depleted T cells, or PBMCs supplied cDNA or gDNA.

In the source study's methods: Reference gene primer amplification gave nucleated cell count estimates. Repertoires were generated with immunoSEQ multiplex PCR, while TCRdb's copy carries only in-frame clones and drops some. That table gives V, J and clone size, and the DNA gave D and trimming. The table lists around 60,000 clones, around 91% of them singletons. V lost 3 bases to trimming and J lost 0 bases; unmatched junction nucleotides: 8. The germline CDR1 and CDR2 sequences are DFQATT and SNEGSKA (reference sequence). There are 16 residues in the CDR3. This receptor was identified in a man aged 55 to 70 with active COVID-19. The chain recombines TRBV20-1 with TRBJ1-5; the match to TRBD1 covers 7 bases. The material sequenced was peripheral blood. The CDR3 DNA is TGCAGTGCTAGTATGGGGACAGTATATAGCAATCAGCCCCAGCATTTT. This translates into CSASMGTVYSNQPQHF.